The 18 T cell receptor beta chains below come from one sample, sequenced in a study of CD8+ T cells in alopecia areata. Stated treatment: oral pan-JAK inhibitor, 5-10 mg twice daily. RNA was extracted and reverse transcribed into cDNA as the sequencing template. Method: immunoSEQ multiplex PCR; TCRdb's copy keeps in-frame clones and lacks some. The repertoire has around 140,000 clones, roughly 50% of them found once; the top ten carry more than 15%. The sequenced sample was CD8+ T cells sorted from blood, obtained at week 4, from a patient treated with tofacitinib. The receptors shown here come from a human donor with alopecia areata.

The chain carries TRBV29-1 and TRBJ2-1; D is perhaps TRBD1 or TRBD2 (6 bases each). Trimming stripped 2 bases from V and 7 bases from J, with 15 bases between. Germline V lookup: CDR1 SQVTM, CDR2 ANQGSEA. The CDR3 spans 14 residues. The CDR3 DNA reads as TGCAGCGTTGAACAACCCCGGGGGCTTAATGAGCAGTTCTTC. Its translation is CSVEQPRGLNEQFF.

The V and J genes are TRBV11-2 and TRBJ1-1; D is perhaps TRBD1 (6 bases). The CDR3 has 15 residues. Between the trimmed V and J ends, which lost 3 bases and 4 bases, there was a span of 15 bases. Looked up from germline, CDR1 is SGHAT and CDR2 is FQNNGV. The DNA for the CDR3 is TGTGCCAGCAGCTTGGGACCGGGGGCGGGCACTGAAGCTTTCTTT. It is translated as CASSLGPGAGTEAFF.

The gene calls are TRBV5-6 and TRBJ2-5; the D gene is possibly TRBD1 (5 bases). The CDR3 spans 12 residues. From germline, CDR1 is SGHDT and CDR2 YYEEEE. The ends were cut back, 5 bases at V and 4 bases at J, with 9 bases in the middle. The CDR3 DNA reads TGTGCCAGCAGTTCACAGGCAGAGACCCAGTACTTC. Translation gives CASSSQAETQYF.

This clone has only a few counts. Other DNA sequences of this sample code for an identical CDR3. This chain connects TRBV27 to TRBJ2-4, with D uncertain. Germline-derived CDR1 and CDR2 are MNHEY and SMNVEV (reference sequence). This CDR3 has 15 amino acids. Trimming removed 3 bases at V and 0 bases at J, with 9 bases between. The CDR3 coding sequence is TGTGCCAGCAGTTTTCTCCCCCTAGCCAAAAACATTCAGTACTTC. Its translation is CASSFLPLAKNIQYF.

V is TRBV13 and J is TRBJ2-7, with 10 bases matching TRBD1. J lost 0 bases, V lost 0 bases, and 5 bases had no gene match. Germline CDR1 is PRHDT and CDR2 is FYEKMQ (reference sequence). The CDR3 has 17 residues. The CDR3 reads CASSLGPGTGVSYEQYF. CDR3 bases: TGTGCCAGCAGCTTAGGTCCCGGGACAGGGGTCTCCTACGAGCAGTACTTC.

V and J are TRBV9 and TRBJ2-5; D not resolved. V lost 0 bases to trimming and J lost 1 base, with 7 bases between them. In germline, CDR1 is SGDLS, CDR2 YYNGEE. CDR3 size: 14 residues. The DNA of the CDR3 is TGTGCCAGCAGCGTAGAAGACGCCCAAGAGACCCAGTACTTC. Its translation: CASSVEDAQETQYF. Supplemented by reference TRBV9 and TRBJ2-5, the full variable domain reads DSGVTQTPKHLITATGQRVTLRCSPRSGDLSVYWYQQSLDQGLQFLIQYYNGEERAKGNILERFSAQQFPDLHSELNLSSLELGDSALYFCASSVEDAQETQYFGPGTRLLVL.

The V and J genes are TRBV5-1 and TRBJ2-7, with a weak D call TRBD1 (6 bases). Germline V gives CDR1 SGHRS, CDR2 YFSETQ. Between the trimmed V and J ends, which lost 3 bases and 0 bases, there was a span of 10 bases. This CDR3 comprises 14 residues. This chain's CDR3 is CASSSPDSSYEQYF. The DNA for the CDR3 is TGCGCCAGCAGCTCTCCGGACAGCTCCTACGAGCAGTACTTC.

This chain joins TRBV4-1 and TRBJ1-2, with 7 bases matching TRBD1. CDR3 length: 16 amino acids. The V gene's germline CDR1 is MGHRA and CDR2 YSYEKL. The ends lost 3 bases at V and 8 bases at J; junction bases unmatched: 15. The DNA of the CDR3 is TGCGCCAGCAGCCATGTACGACAGGGCCTTTCAGGCGGCTACACCTTC. It encodes CASSHVRQGLSGGYTF.

The table lists this clone with a few counts. V is TRBV5-6 and J is TRBJ1-1, with 8 positions matching TRBD1. The junction had 0 bases not matched to a gene; V was cut back by 4 bases and J by 4 bases. There are 12 residues in the CDR3. The germline CDR1 and CDR2 sequences are SGHDT and YYEEEE. The CDR3 reads CASSTGGTEAFF. The CDR3 coding sequence is TGTGCCAGCAGCACAGGGGGCACTGAAGCTTTCTTT.

This chain uses TRBV29-1 with TRBJ1-1, with D uncertain. This CDR3 has 11 residues. The germline V gene encodes CDR1 SQVTM and CDR2 ANQGSEA. The V gene lost 7 bases and the J gene lost 1 base, with 7 bases spanning the gap. DNA for the CDR3: TGCAGCGCCCTTACGAACACTGAAGCTTTCTTT. It codes for CSALTNTEAFF.

This chain joins TRBV7-6 and TRBJ2-2, with D possibly being TRBD1 or TRBD2 (5 bases each). The CDR3 contains 14 residues. The germline gives CDR1 SGHVS, CDR2 FNYEAQ. V lost 5 bases, J lost 2 bases, and 9 bases lay in between. The CDR3 sequence is CASSGTINTGELFF. CDR3 bases: TGTGCCAGCAGCGGGACGATCAACACCGGGGAGCTGTTTTTT. Variable domain in full (rest from reference TRBV7-6 and TRBJ2-2): GAGVSQSPRYKVTKRGQDVALRCDPISGHVSLYWYRQALGQGPEFLTYFNYEAQQDKSGLPNDRFSAERPEGSISTLTIQRTEQRDSAMYRCASSGTINTGELFFGEGSRLTVL.

The rearrangement uses TRBV6-5 and TRBJ2-1, with TRBD1 as a possible D gene (6 bases). The CDR3 has 16 residues. The germline V gene has CDR1 MNHEY and CDR2 SVGAGI. Deletions cut 0 bases from V and 6 bases from J, with 15 bases between. The CDR3 spells CASSYSKIQGGNEQFF. CDR3 nucleotide sequence: TGTGCCAGCAGTTACTCGAAGATACAGGGCGGCAATGAGCAGTTCTTC.

This clone was detected a few times. The chain joins TRBV11-2 to TRBJ2-5; a weak D match, TRBD2 (6 bases). The CDR3 length is 14 residues. V lost 4 bases and J 5 bases, leaving 14 bases between the germline ends. The V gene's germline CDR1 is SGHAT and CDR2 FQNNGV. CDR3 bases: TGTGCCAGCAGCTCCACCTGGGGGGACGAGACCCAGTACTTC. It codes for CASSSTWGDETQYF.

The V call is TRBV27, the J call TRBJ2-1; 11 bases map to TRBD2. V gave up 2 bases and J gave up 15 bases; unmatched junction bases: 12. This CDR3 is 15 amino acids long. Germline lookup yields CDR1 MNHEY and CDR2 SMNVEV (reference sequence). The CDR3 protein is CASSLSPSGGYEWFF. CDR3 sequence (DNA): TGTGCCAGCAGTTTAAGCCCTAGCGGGGGGTACGAATGGTTCTTC.

V usage is TRBV4-2 and J usage is TRBJ1-2, with D hard to call. The V gene's germline CDR1 is LGHNA and CDR2 YNFKEQ. The CDR3 totals 13 residues. V dropped 0 bases and J dropped 8 bases, with 10 bases sitting between them. The CDR3 bases are TGTGCCAGCAGCCAAGATGTTGCGGGAGGCTACACCTTC. Its protein product is CASSQDVAGGYTF.

In its sample, this clone was seen a few times. V usage is TRBV30 and J usage is TRBJ2-7, with D perhaps matching TRBD1 (6 bases). CDR1 GTSNPN and CDR2 SVGIG come from the germline V gene (reference sequence). V lost 4 bases to trimming and J lost 6 bases, with 13 bases between them. CDR3 length equals 12 residues. CDR3 in amino acids: CAWIAGDAEQYF. The DNA of the CDR3 is TGTGCCTGGATTGCAGGGGATGCCGAGCAGTACTTC.

The V gene is TRBV30, the J gene TRBJ2-1; D possibly corresponds to TRBD1 (6 bases). From germline, CDR1 is GTSNPN and CDR2 SVGIG (reference sequence). Trimming took off 0 bases at V and 8 bases at J, with 14 bases between the two ends. The CDR3 is made up of 14 amino acids. The CDR3 protein is CAWSVGGGVDEQFF. The CDR3, as DNA: TGTGCCTGGAGTGTAGGGGGTGGGGTAGATGAGCAGTTCTTC.

The chain recombines TRBV11-2 with TRBJ2-7, with 8 bases that match TRBD1. The CDR3 runs 16 residues. The germline CDR1 and CDR2 sequences are SGHAT and FQNNGV. V was clipped by 1 base and J by 4 bases; unmatched bases: 9. The CDR3 nucleotides are TGTGCCAGCAGCTTAGGCCTCGGGACAGGAACTTACGAGCAGTACTTC. It translates to CASSLGLGTGTYEQYF.